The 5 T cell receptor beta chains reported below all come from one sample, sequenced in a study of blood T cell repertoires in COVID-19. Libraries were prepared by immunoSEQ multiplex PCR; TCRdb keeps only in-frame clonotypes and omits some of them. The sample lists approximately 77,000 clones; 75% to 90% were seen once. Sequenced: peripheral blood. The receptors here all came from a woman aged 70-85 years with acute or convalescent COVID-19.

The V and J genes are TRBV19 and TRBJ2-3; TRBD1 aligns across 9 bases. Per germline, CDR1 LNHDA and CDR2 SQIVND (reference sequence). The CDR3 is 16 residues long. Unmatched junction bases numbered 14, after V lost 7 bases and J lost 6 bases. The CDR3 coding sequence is TGTGCCAGTACCCTCCCCCAGGACAGGGGTGCGGATACGCAGTATTTT. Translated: CASTLPQDRGADTQYF.

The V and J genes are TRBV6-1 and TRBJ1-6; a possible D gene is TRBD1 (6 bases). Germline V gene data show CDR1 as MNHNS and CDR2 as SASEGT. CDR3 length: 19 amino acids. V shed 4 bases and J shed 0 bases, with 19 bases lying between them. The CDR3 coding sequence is TGTGCCAGCAGTGGCGATGGACAGAATTACTTCTCCTATAATTCACCCCTCCACTTT. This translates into CASSGDGQNYFSYNSPLHF.

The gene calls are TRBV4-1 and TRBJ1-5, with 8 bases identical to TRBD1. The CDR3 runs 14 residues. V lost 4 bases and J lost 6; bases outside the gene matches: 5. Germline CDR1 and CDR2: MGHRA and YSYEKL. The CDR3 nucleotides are TGCGCCAGCAGCCCTGGGACAGGTATTCAGCCCCAGCATTTT. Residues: CASSPGTGIQPQHF.

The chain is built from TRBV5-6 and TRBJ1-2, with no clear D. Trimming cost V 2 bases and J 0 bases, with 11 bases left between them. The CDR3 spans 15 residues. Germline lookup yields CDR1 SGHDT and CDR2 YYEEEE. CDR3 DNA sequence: TGTGCCAGCAGCTTCAGTTTCAGATCTAACTATGGCTACACCTTC. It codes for CASSFSFRSNYGYTF.

CDR3 coding DNA: TGTGCCAGCACCACTGCGACAGGAGGAACCTTTAGAGGAGGAAACACCATATATTTT. Its protein is CASTTATGGTFRGGNTIYF. This chain uses TRBV7-9 with TRBJ1-3, with D perhaps matching TRBD1 (6 bases). CDR3 size: 19 residues. The V gene's germline CDR1 is SEHNR and CDR2 FQNEAQ (reference sequence). The V gene lost 7 bases and the J gene lost 4 bases, with 29 bases spanning the gap.